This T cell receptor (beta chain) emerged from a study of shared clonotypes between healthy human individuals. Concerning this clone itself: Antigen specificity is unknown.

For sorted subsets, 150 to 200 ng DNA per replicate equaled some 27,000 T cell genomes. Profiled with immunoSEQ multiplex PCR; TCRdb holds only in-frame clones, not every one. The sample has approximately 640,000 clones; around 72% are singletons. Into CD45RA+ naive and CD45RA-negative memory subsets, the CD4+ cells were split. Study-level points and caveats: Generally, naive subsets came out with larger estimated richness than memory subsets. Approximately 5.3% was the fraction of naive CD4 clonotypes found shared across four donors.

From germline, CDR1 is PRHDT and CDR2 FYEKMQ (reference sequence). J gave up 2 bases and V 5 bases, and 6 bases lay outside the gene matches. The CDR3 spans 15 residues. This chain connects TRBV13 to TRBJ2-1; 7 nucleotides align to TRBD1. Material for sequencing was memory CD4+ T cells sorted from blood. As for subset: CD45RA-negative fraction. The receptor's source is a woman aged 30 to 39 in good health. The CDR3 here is CASSRRQGTYNEQFF. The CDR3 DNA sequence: TGTGCCAGCAGCCGAAGACAGGGAACCTACAATGAGCAGTTCTTC.